This T cell receptor (beta chain) was sequenced for a study of T cells in Graves' hyperthyroidism and ophthalmopathy. RNA transcripts were the template for amplifying TCR beta CDR3 regions. In the first-round RT-PCR of the TCR CDR3, the HTBI primer set was used. From the multiplex PCR reads, TCRdb called clonotypes with MiXCR, one entry per CDR3 protein. Altogether hundreds of thousands of distinct CDR3 sequences are present, about half being singletons, with the ten largest covering just over 8%. The authors deemed Graves' hyperthyroidism stable absent ophthalmopathy progression within 18 months. This CDR3 has 15 amino acids. From germline, CDR1 is SGHNT and CDR2 YYREEE (reference sequence). Trimming removed 0 bases at V and 4 bases at J, with 13 bases between.

The sequenced sample was peripheral blood or thyroid tissue (not recorded which). The chain links TRBV5-4 to TRBJ1-2; TRBD1 is a possible D gene (5 bases). This TCR came from a woman aged 18-29 years with Graves' hyperthyroidism. CDR3 amino acids: CASSLGGREAYGYTF. The CDR3 bases are TGTGCCAGCAGCTTGGGGGGCAGGGAGGCCTATGGCTACACCTTC.